This TCR beta chain derives from a study of monozygotic twins with inflammatory bowel disease (dated by TCRdb to 2018 to 2020). About the study as a whole: The complete study included about 30 monozygotic twin pairs: 19 IBD-discordant Danish pairs and nine German pairs, of which four were IBD-concordant and five were IBD-discordant. Each individual had, on average, about 151 000 unique TCRalpha sequences and 181 000 unique TCRbeta sequences available for analysis. Within discordant pairs, disease-associated traits were sought mainly by comparing IBD patients with their genetically identical healthy co-twins.

Comment on this clonotype: The clone's antigen remains unknown.

Via the germline V gene (reference sequence), CDR1 is PRHDT and CDR2 FYEKMQ. CDR3 length: 16 amino acids, cysteine to phenylalanine. DNA for this receptor is not on file. Library preparation used 5' RACE. Preparation of each TCR library used roughly 3.5 ug of total RNA. For each sample, cDNA synthesis was carried out in eight separate reactions using SMARTScribe reverse transcriptase. During cDNA synthesis, unique molecular identifiers containing a 6-nucleotide sample barcode were introduced by template switching. Amplification of TCRalpha and TCRbeta cDNA involved two nested PCRs of 16 and 9 cycles, and each PCR was followed by bead purification. Before amplification, the cDNA was treated with uracil DNA-glycosylase and purified using the QIAquick PCR purification kit. The second PCR added Illumina TruSeq-compatible adapters along with sample-specific barcodes. TapeStation and Qubit were used to check library quality and concentration, and approximately 5 ng of each library went into the pool. Sequencing of pooled libraries was carried out on an Illumina HiSeq2500 single-index Rapid Run using 2 x 100 bp reads and custom sequencing primers. Per the source publication's procedure: MiGEC version 1.2.6 was used for UMI-based consensus assembly to correct PCR and sequencing errors. V(D)J alignment, clonotype assembly and CDR3 extraction were performed with MiXCR version 2.1.1. Normalisation of gene usage, clonotype sharing and MAIT/NKT TCR abundance was achieved by analysing the top 1000, 10 000 and 20 000 clonotypes per sample. Diversity was computed as the inverse Simpson index with the vegan R package after downsampling to 27 000 UMIs. Paired Mann-Whitney U tests on discordant twin pairs were used, with Benjamini-Hochberg multiple-testing correction. After the reads were reprocessed by TCRdb, one entry was made per CDR3 protein sequence, with no DNA. The V and J calls reflect TCRdb's pipeline rather than the authors' work. Per the sample table, the count is about 160,000 distinct CDR3 sequences. Roughly 2.4% of the sample rests with the top ten.

Broad study findings and their caveats: No single strong signal or clonotype linked to IBD turned up in the results, so the idea that one exists was not supported. Different T cell subtypes could not be distinguished in the analysis. IBD patients had lower TCRbeta repertoire diversity, measured by the inverse Simpson index, than their healthy co-twins. Repertoire similarity did not differ between concordant and discordant twins, which could be due to limited statistical power. Differing immunosuppressive treatments among patients may have added background noise and inter-individual variability to the repertoires. Fewer clonotypes were shared with other individuals by IBD patients than by healthy twins, most markedly in patients showing signs of disease activity.

A roughly 2.7 ml peripheral blood sample was drawn into PAXgene tubes per donor and stored at -80°C. Total RNA was isolated from whole blood with the PAXgene blood miRNA kit on an automated QIAcube, without T cell sorting. Deep TCRalpha and TCRbeta repertoire profiling with unique molecular barcoding was performed on peripheral blood of monozygotic twin pairs concordant or discordant for inflammatory bowel disease. Smoking habits were recorded for all twin pairs, with individuals classified as current, former or never smokers. Sequenced material: blood. This clonotype was sampled from a human donor with ulcerative colitis or Crohn's disease, or a healthy co-twin of an affected twin (not recorded which). Rearrangement joined TRBV13 to TRBJ2-1; TCRdb indicates TRBD2, and absent DNA this call remains unverified. The CDR3 loop reads CASSLGGLGINNEQFF.